This T cell receptor (beta chain) appears in the sequencing data of a study of blood T cell repertoires in COVID-19. Study-wide context: T cells, B-cell-depleted T cells, or PBMCs supplied cDNA or gDNA.

As handled by the study authors: Amplification of reference gene primers provided the estimated nucleated cell counts. TCRdb's copy holds only in-frame clones and misses some; the assay was immunoSEQ multiplex PCR. V, J and clone size are taken as reported in that table, and D and trimming were inferred from the DNA itself. The sample carries 150,000 to 200,000 clones, less than 85% recorded once. CDR1 is PRHDT and CDR2 is FYEKMQ in the germline V gene (reference sequence). The V and J ends lost 2 bases and 6 bases respectively, with 7 bases between them. The CDR3 spans 13 residues. The sequencing sample was made of peripheral blood. The chain carries TRBV13 and TRBJ2-2; D not resolved. The receptor was derived from a woman older than 75 with acute or convalescent COVID-19. In DNA, the CDR3 is TGTGCCAGCAGCTTACAGGCGTCCGGGGAGCTGTTTTTT. It is translated as CASSLQASGELFF.